This T cell receptor beta chain was profiled in a study of T cell responses to AZD1222 COVID-19 vaccine (dated by TCRdb to about 2021). Regarding the research as a whole: TCR sequencing covered more than 230 trial participants: 207 given two doses of AZD1222 and around 25 given two doses of MenACWY control vaccine. Trial participants were enrolled by age into subgroups of 18-55, 56-69 and 70-plus years, and around 150, 28 and 57 TCR-sequenced participants, respectively, were included in these subgroups. General findings and caveats noted by the study authors: Because no samples from the day 14 peak response were available, repertoires could be characterized only after the peak T cell response. Participants were mostly white British and included more females than males, and it was suggested by the authors that clonal diversity may have been underestimated. A significant rise in spike-specific TCR breadth and depth was observed after two AZD1222 doses relative to day 0 and relative to MenACWY recipients. Vaccine-associated CD4 TCRs spanned the whole spike protein, with dominant responses in regions 160-218 and 743-854. The 56-69-year group was small, and its depth increase did not reach significance, likely because of low power. Only five to seven AZD1222 recipients were SARS-CoV-2 seropositive at baseline, limiting conclusions about previously exposed vaccinees. Nearly half of unique spike-specific TCRs reportedly recognized epitopes outside regions mutated in the B.1.351 and B.1.1.7 variants.

V sheds 2 bases and J sheds 0 bases, leaving 5 bases between their ends. CDR1 and CDR2 are drawn from the germline V gene (reference sequence): SEHNR, FQNEAQ. From cysteine to phenylalanine, the CDR3 is 14 amino acids long. The DNA shown is the 42-base CDR3, in frame from base 1. The CDR3 regions of human TCRbeta chains were subjected to immunosequencing. Concerning the study's data processing: Repertoire TCRs were matched against a reference library of SARS-CoV-2-specific TCRs generated with the MIRA antigen-specificity platform. Breadth was defined as the fraction of unique TCRs that were SARS-CoV-2-associated, and depth was defined as the fraction of total T cells that were SARS-CoV-2-associated. Using the MIRA data, each spike-specific TCR was mapped to the spike region that the TCR reacts to and placed in a CD4 or CD8 class. Log10-transformed breadth and depth values were compared by one-way ANOVA with Sidak's multiple comparisons tests. TCRdb retrieved this table from immuneACCESS and kept in-frame rearrangements only. Not all clones are present; in checked studies, unresolved V genes account for under half, and no reason is known for the remainder. The DNA was the basis for D and trimming; V, J and clone size are from that table. The sample table lists 140,000 to 150,000 clones, 82% of them with a count of one. About 4% of the sample lies in the top ten.

This sample's time point label indicates: baseline before first vaccination. In the paper's terms, the treatment or condition label means: meningococcal conjugate vaccine given as trial control. The vaccinee samples were drawn from two UK trials, COV001 and COV002, one of which was a single-blind randomized controlled phase 2/3 trial testing AZD1222 (ChAdOx1 nCoV-19) in healthy adults. For TCRbeta chain sequencing, PBMC samples were collected from trial participants at day 0 and at day 28 after the second dose. As to this clone: What this receptor recognizes is not known. No base-level quality is on record; no much larger clone is a single base apart.

The sequence derives from an adult in good health. The specimen was peripheral blood, collected on day 0 of MenACWY control vaccination. This receptor chain uses TRBV7-9 and TRBJ1-3; no D segment can be confidently identified. The DNA sequence is given as TGTGCCAGCAGCTTACTGGACTCTGGAAACACCATATATTTT. It is translated as CASSLLDSGNTIYF.